A single T cell receptor beta chain is shown here with its context. These data belong to a study of sequential checkpoint blockade in melanoma. At the level of the study: Arm A got nivolumab then ipilimumab; arm B the reverse, 1:1. Maintenance nivolumab came after either treatment sequence.

Regarding treatment: randomized to nivolumab then ipilimumab (arm A) or the reverse (arm B). Live CD3+CD8+ CD19− CD56− cells were sorted from PBMCs. Repertoires were generated with immunoSEQ multiplex PCR, while TCRdb's copy carries only in-frame clones and drops some. The table shows under 40,000 clones, with roughly 90% occurring only once. The CDR3 is made up of 13 amino acids. Germline V CDR1 and CDR2: SGHRS, YFSETQ. V was clipped by 3 bases and J by 7 bases; unmatched bases: 2. Material: CD8+ T cells sorted from blood (inferred from file names), obtained from a patient given nivolumab and ipilimumab in sequence. The TCR was taken from a human donor with melanoma. The V and J genes are TRBV5-1 and TRBJ2-1, with 9 bases fitting TRBD1. CDR3 amino acids: CASSWTGANEQFF. Here the CDR3 DNA reads TGCGCCAGCAGCTGGACAGGGGCGAATGAGCAGTTCTTC.